These 8 T cell receptor beta chains were sequenced from one sample in a study of T cell responses to AZD1222 COVID-19 vaccine (dated by TCRdb to 2020 to 2022). In light of the paper, this sample's time point label describes: about 28 days (+/-7) after the second vaccine dose. The library was produced with the immunoSEQ multiplex PCR assay. In its TCRdb copy, this immuneACCESS table keeps in-frame sequences only and misses some clones. Where compared with another copy, unresolved V genes explain less than half of these, and the others have no known cause. The sample table contains fewer than 90,000 clones; only one count was recorded for around 83% of them. Of the sample, roughly 6% is held by the ten largest clones. The material sequenced was peripheral blood, taken 28 days after the second AZD1222 dose. The receptors were sampled from an adult who received the AZD1222 COVID-19 vaccine.

V gene TRBV2 combines with J gene TRBJ2-5; 11 bases agree with TRBD2. With V trimmed by 9 bases and J by 4 bases, 7 bases remained unmatched. The CDR3 runs to 14 residues. The germline gives CDR1 SNHLY, CDR2 FYNNEI. This chain's CDR3 is CARRLAGSLETQYF. The CDR3 nucleotides are TGTGCCAGAAGACTAGCGGGATCTTTAGAGACCCAGTACTTC.

The chain couples TRBV25-1 to TRBJ2-3; the D gene is possibly TRBD2 (6 bases). V was pared by 10 bases and J by 3 bases, with 11 bases between. The CDR3 extends over 12 amino acids. The V gene's germline CDR1 is MGHDK and CDR2 SYGVNS. CDR3 bases: TGTGCCACCTTGGGGGGAACAGATACGCAGTATTTT. It is translated as CATLGGTDTQYF.

This chain joins TRBV30 and TRBJ1-2, with D uncertain. The CDR3 consists of 14 residues. Trimming took 3 bases from V and 4 from J, leaving 15 bases between them. Germline V gene data show CDR1 as GTSNPN and CDR2 as SVGIG (reference sequence). The CDR3 loop reads CAWSPDTLSYGYTF. CDR3 in DNA: TGTGCCTGGAGCCCCGACACCTTAAGCTATGGCTACACCTTC.

This chain links TRBV28 with TRBJ1-2, with D possibly matching TRBD1 (6 bases). This CDR3 contains 16 residues. CDR1 MDHEN and CDR2 SYDVKM come from the germline V gene. Trimming cost V 4 bases and J 3 bases, with 18 bases left between them. The chain's CDR3 is CASSSPGFAGDYGYTF. The CDR3 DNA reads TGTGCCAGCAGTTCCCCAGGGTTTGCAGGGGACTATGGCTACACCTTC.

The CDR3 is CASSERGISYNSPLHF. CDR3 nucleotides: TGTGCCAGCAGTGAACGCGGCATATCCTATAATTCACCCCTCCACTTT. This chain connects TRBV6-1 to TRBJ1-6; D unresolved. The CDR3 extends over 16 amino acids. Germline lookup yields CDR1 MNHNS and CDR2 SASEGT. V lost 2 bases to trimming and J lost 1 base, with 9 bases between them.

This clone was counted a single time. J is TRBJ2-3 and V is TRBV4-3; 10 nucleotides align to TRBD2. With V trimmed by 0 bases and J by 7 bases, 4 bases remained unmatched. The CDR3 sequence is 15 residues long. Germline V gives CDR1 LGHNA, CDR2 YSLEER. CDR3 amino acids: CASSQETAGGNTQYF. CDR3 DNA: TGCGCCAGCAGCCAAGAAACAGCGGGAGGGAATACGCAGTATTTT.

The chain has TRBV28 and TRBJ1-5; 11 positions agree with TRBD1. V lost 5 bases, J lost 6 bases, and 12 bases stayed unmatched. Germline CDR1 and CDR2: MDHEN and SYDVKM. This CDR3 contains 17 residues. CDR3 in amino acids: CASSRTGGATIGQPQHF. CDR3 DNA sequence: TGTGCCAGCAGTAGGACAGGGGGCGCGACGATAGGTCAGCCCCAGCATTTT.

This chain connects TRBV27 to TRBJ1-2, with D possibly matching TRBD1 (6 bases). The CDR3 extends over 16 amino acids. Germline values: CDR1 MNHEY, CDR2 SMNVEV (reference sequence). Deletions cut 7 bases from V and 5 bases from J, with 23 bases between. In DNA, the CDR3 is TGTGCCAGCAATTACAGAGGGGGGATGATTGAGTATGGCTACACCTTC. Its protein product is CASNYRGGMIEYGYTF.